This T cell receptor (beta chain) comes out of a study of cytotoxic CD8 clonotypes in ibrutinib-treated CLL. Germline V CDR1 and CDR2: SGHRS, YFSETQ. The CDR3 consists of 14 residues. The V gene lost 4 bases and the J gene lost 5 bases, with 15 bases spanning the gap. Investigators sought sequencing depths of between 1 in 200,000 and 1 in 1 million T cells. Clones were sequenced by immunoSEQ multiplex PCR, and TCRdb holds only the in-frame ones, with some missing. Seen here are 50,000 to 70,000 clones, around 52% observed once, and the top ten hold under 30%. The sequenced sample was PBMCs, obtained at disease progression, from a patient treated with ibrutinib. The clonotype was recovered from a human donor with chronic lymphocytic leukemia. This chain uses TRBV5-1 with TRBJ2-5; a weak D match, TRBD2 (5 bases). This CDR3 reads CASSGGLGLETQYF. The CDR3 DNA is TGCGCCAGCAGCGGCGGACTGGGATTGGAGACCCAGTACTTC. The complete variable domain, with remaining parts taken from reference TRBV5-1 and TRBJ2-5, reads KAGVTQTPRYLIKTRGQQVTLSCSPISGHRSVSWYQQTPGQGLQFLFEYFSETQRNKGNFPGRFSGRQFSNSRSEMNVSTLELGDSALYLCASSGGLGLETQYFGPGTRLLVL.